In its sample, the clone carrying this T cell receptor (beta chain) was seen once. The data derive from a study of T cell changes during pregnancy in multiple sclerosis. V dropped 3 bases and J dropped 0 bases, with 10 bases sitting between them. CDR3 length: 15 amino acids. The germline V gene encodes CDR1 MNHNS and CDR2 SASEGT. Produced via immunoSEQ multiplex PCR; TCRdb's table is partial and in-frame only. The table records approximately 52,000 clones, almost 95% of them present only once. The sequence was obtained from a female donor with multiple sclerosis, enrolled in a pregnancy study. The chain recombines TRBV6-1 with TRBJ2-3; D might be TRBD1 (5 bases). Sample: CD4+ T cells from peripheral blood mononuclear cells, taken in the third trimester of pregnancy. Written as DNA, the CDR3 is TGTGCCAGCAGTGACGACAGCACTAGCACAGATACGCAGTATTTT. Translating gives CASSDDSTSTDTQYF.